Below, 16 T cell receptor beta chains from the same sample are listed, as sequenced in a study of blood T cell repertoires in COVID-19. Sequencing was performed with immunoSEQ multiplex PCR; in TCRdb, only in-frame clones are kept and a portion is missing. The data show just under 65,000 clones, around 80% seen once. The sample taken for sequencing was peripheral blood. The origin of the receptors is a man aged 55 to 70 with COVID-19, enrolled during active disease.

The rearrangement uses TRBV14 and TRBJ2-3, with 9 positions matching TRBD2. After removal of 1 base from V and 6 bases from J, the junction contained 14 bases not matched to a gene. This CDR3 contains 18 residues. Germline CDR1 and CDR2: SGHDN and FVKESK. CDR3 sequence reads: CASSQVGSLAGLPDTQYF. The CDR3 region has the DNA TGTGCCAGCAGCCAAGTAGGGAGCCTAGCGGGACTCCCCGATACGCAGTATTTT.

The chain links TRBV5-1 to TRBJ1-2, with TRBD1 matching over 11 bases. This CDR3 region has 14 residues. Germline CDR1 is SGHRS and CDR2 is YFSETQ. Trimming at V came to 3 bases and at J to 7 bases, leaving 5 bases not matched to a gene. CDR3 sequence (DNA): TGCGCCAGCAGCTCAGGACAGGGGGCGATTGGCTACACCTTC. This codes for CASSSGQGAIGYTF.

This clone was recorded many times. The chain combines TRBV14 with TRBJ1-4; the match to TRBD1 covers 9 bases. This CDR3 is 16 amino acids long. Unmatched junction bases numbered 9, after V lost 3 bases and J lost 7 bases. Germline-derived CDR1 and CDR2 are SGHDN and FVKESK. CDR3 sequence reads: CASSHRYRGRIEKLFF. In DNA form, the CDR3 reads TGTGCCAGCAGCCACAGATACAGGGGGCGCATTGAAAAACTGTTTTTT.

The chain carries TRBV10-3 and TRBJ1-1, with unresolved D. CDR3 size: 12 residues. V lost 6 bases, J lost 5 bases, and 10 bases lay in between. Germline CDR1 is ENHRY and CDR2 is SYGVKD. CDR3 amino acids: CAIRGGGTEAFF. The CDR3 DNA sequence: TGTGCCATCAGGGGAGGAGGGACTGAAGCTTTCTTT.

J is TRBJ2-2 and V is TRBV28; D unclear. This CDR3 is 13 amino acids long. V was shortened by 3 bases and J by 4 bases, with 6 bases between the two germline ends. Germline V gene data show CDR1 as MDHEN and CDR2 as SYDVKM. Here the CDR3 reads CASSLSFTGELFF. DNA for the CDR3: TGTGCCAGCAGTTTGAGTTTCACCGGGGAGCTGTTTTTT.

This rearrangement joins TRBV4-1 to TRBJ2-2, with TRBD2 identical over 11 bases. The junction had 14 bases not matched to a gene; V was cut back by 1 base and J by 7 bases. Germline V lookup: CDR1 MGHRA, CDR2 YSYEKL. This CDR3 comprises 19 residues. Written as DNA, the CDR3 is TGCGCCAGCAGCCAAGGACTAGCGGGACGGGGTATAGGGTTCGGGGAGCTGTTTTTT. Encoded protein: CASSQGLAGRGIGFGELFF.

This chain joins TRBV5-1 and TRBJ2-3; D ambiguous. Germline V gene lookup returns CDR1 SGHRS and CDR2 YFSETQ. V was trimmed by 6 bases and J by 3 bases, leaving 11 bases between them. The CDR3 is made up of 13 amino acids. The CDR3 DNA sequence: TGCGCCAGCATCGACGTACAGACAGATACGCAGTATTTT. Protein: CASIDVQTDTQYF. The full variable domain, completed using reference TRBV5-1 and TRBJ2-3, is KAGVTQTPRYLIKTRGQQVTLSCSPISGHRSVSWYQQTPGQGLQFLFEYFSETQRNKGNFPGRFSGRQFSNSRSEMNVSTLELGDSALYLCASIDVQTDTQYFGPGTRLTVL.

This clone was seen more than once but under ten times. CDR3 residues: CASSWDNDQPQHF. The DNA of the CDR3 is TGTGCCAGCAGCTGGGACAACGATCAGCCCCAGCATTTT. This chain uses TRBV5-4 with TRBJ1-5; maybe TRBD1 (6 bases). This CDR3 is 13 amino acids long. The germline gives CDR1 SGHNT, CDR2 YYREEE (reference sequence). The germline V and J ends were trimmed by 3 bases and 5 bases, with 9 bases remaining between them. Full variable domain (rest looked up from reference TRBV5-4 and TRBJ1-5): ETGVTQSPTHLIKTRGQQVTLRCSSQSGHNTVSWYQQALGQGPQFIFQYYREEENGRGNFPPRFSGLQFPNYSSELNVNALELDDSALYLCASSWDNDQPQHFGDGTRLSIL.

This chain uses TRBV2 with TRBJ2-3; 16 nucleotides align to TRBD2. The length of the CDR3 is 16 residues. Per germline, CDR1 SNHLY and CDR2 FYNNEI. After removal of 3 bases from V and 5 bases from J, the junction contained 2 bases not matched to a gene. The CDR3 bases are TGTGCCAGCAGTGAGGGACTAGCGGGAGGGCAAGATACGCAGTATTTT. The encoded protein is CASSEGLAGGQDTQYF.

This chain uses TRBV10-3 with TRBJ1-2; TRBD1 is a possible D gene (5 bases). V gave up 11 bases and J gave up 0 bases, with 16 bases separating them. Germline CDR1 reads ENHRY; CDR2 reads SYGVKD. This CDR3 comprises 14 residues. CDR3 coding DNA: TGTGCCTCCAGGGCGCCAGCCGCTAACTATGGCTACACCTTC. It translates to CASRAPAANYGYTF.

The V gene is TRBV6-2 or TRBV6-3, the J gene TRBJ2-5; 8 nucleotides line up with TRBD2. Trimming took 4 bases from V and 5 from J; bases not matched to a gene: 6. The CDR3 is 14 amino acids. Per germline, CDR1 MNHEY and CDR2 SVGEGT. This chain's CDR3 is CASSSGGAGETQYF. The DNA of the CDR3 is TGTGCCAGCAGTTCCGGGGGGGCCGGGGAGACCCAGTACTTC.

This clone was observed a handful of times. The J gene is TRBJ2-7, the V gene TRBV7-9; 7 bases agree with TRBD1. Germline CDR1 and CDR2: SEHNR and FQNEAQ (reference sequence). Trimming cost V 3 bases and J 4 bases; bases outside gene matches: 6. This CDR3 region has 14 residues. CDR3 bases: TGTGCCAGCAGCTTCCTTGACAGGGAGTACGAGCAGTACTTC. This encodes CASSFLDREYEQYF.

The rearrangement joins TRBV5-4 to TRBJ2-1, with 7 nucleotides matching TRBD1. The CDR3 extends over 15 amino acids. Germline lookup yields CDR1 SGHNT and CDR2 YYREEE (reference sequence). The trim removed 4 bases at V and 3 bases at J, leaving 7 bases unmatched. CDR3 sequence (DNA): TGTGCCAGCAGCCTGGGACAGCGCCGCTACAATGAGCAGTTCTTC. Protein: CASSLGQRRYNEQFF.

This clone was counted a few times. The rearrangement joins TRBV28 to TRBJ2-7; tentatively, D is TRBD2 (6 bases). V was pared by 6 bases and J by 3 bases, with 18 bases between. CDR1 is MDHEN, CDR2 SYDVKM, per germline. The CDR3 totals 15 residues. The DNA of the CDR3 is TGTGCCAGCAGCCCCCTGGAGGGTGGCCACTACGAGCAGTACTTC. This sequence encodes CASSPLEGGHYEQYF.

V gene TRBV11-2 combines with J gene TRBJ2-2; D may be TRBD1 (6 bases). Germline V gene sequence: CDR1 SGHAT, CDR2 FQNNGV. This CDR3 comprises 14 residues. The V and J ends lost 7 bases and 1 base respectively, with 10 bases between them. CDR3 sequence (DNA): TGTGCCAGCACCCCGGACAGGAACACCGGGGAGCTGTTTTTT. It is translated as CASTPDRNTGELFF.

The rearrangement links TRBV21-1 to TRBJ1-5. TRBV21-1 is a listed pseudogene. CDR3 length: 16 residues. The CDR3, as DNA: TGTGCCAGCAGCAAAGGACCCGCCAAGCGGAATCAGCCCCAGCATTTT. Translated, it gives CASSKGPAKRNQPQHF.